A selection of T cell receptor beta chains follows, all from one sample in a study of shared clonotypes between healthy human individuals. Clones were sequenced by immunoSEQ multiplex PCR, and TCRdb holds only the in-frame ones, with some missing. This sample carries about 2.5 million clones, around 92% of them seen once, and the ten largest clones take 0.37%. Sample: naive CD4+ T cells from PBMCs. The receptors were sampled from a man younger than 30 in good health. Some clones in this sample may be carry-over from other donors' samples. The CDR3 runs from the conserved cysteine through the conserved F or W. D genes are given only for firm matches. Part of the rows lack a size; the others show once, few, many or a class for expanded clones.

clone_size,v_call,d_call,j_call,cdr3_nt,cdr3_aa
NA,TRBV5-4,NA,TRBJ2-3,TGTGCCAGCAGCTTGGCTGCTGGGTCGGATACGCAGTATTTT,CASSLAAGSDTQYF
NA,TRBV10-3,NA,TRBJ2-2,TGTGCCATCAGTGAAGGGGCAGGGACGAACACCGGGGAGCTGTTTTTT,CAISEGAGTNTGELFF
NA,TRBV28,NA,TRBJ2-1,TGTGCCAGCAGGGGACTCCAGAACTACAATGAGCAGTTCTTC,CASRGLQNYNEQFF
NA,TRBV19,NA,TRBJ2-5,TGTCCCCCGTCCGTGGAGACCCAGTACTTC,CPPSVETQYF
NA,TRBV6-1,TRBD1,TRBJ2-7,TGTGCCAGCAGTGGGAACCGGGACAGAGTCTACGAGCAGTACTTC,CASSGNRDRVYEQYF
NA,TRBV5-4,TRBD1,TRBJ2-7,TGTGCCAGCAGCTTGGGGGCAGGGGGCCGGTACGAGCAGTACTTC,CASSLGAGGRYEQYF
NA,TRBV25-1,NA,TRBJ2-5,TGTGCCAGCAGTGAAACAGGGATAAAGACCCAGTACTTC,CASSETGIKTQYF
NA,TRBV6-5,NA,TRBJ2-7,TGTGCCAGCAGTTACTTAGGGGCCTCGCTCCACGAGCAGTACTTC,CASSYLGASLHEQYF
NA,TRBV28,NA,TRBJ1-6,TGTGCCAGCAGAAAAAGGGGGGGCGTGGGTTCACCCCTCCACTTT,CASRKRGGVGSPLHF
NA,TRBV28,NA,TRBJ1-1,TGTGCCAGCAGTTGGGGGCGCCAGAACACTGAAGCTTTCTTT,CASSWGRQNTEAFF
NA,TRBV7-9,NA,TRBJ2-5,TGTGCCAGCAGCTTAGTTGGGGCCAGCGGGCCAGAGACCCAGTACTTC,CASSLVGASGPETQYF
NA,TRBV18,NA,TRBJ1-4,TGTGCCACCACCGTAGGGGGGGTTGGTGAAAAACTGTTTTTT,CATTVGGVGEKLFF
NA,TRBV6-6,NA,TRBJ1-1,NA,CASSTSTGGYAFF
NA,TRBV10-3,NA,TRBJ1-5,TGTGCCATGTACAAAACAGGGAATCAGCCCCAGCATTTT,CAMYKTGNQPQHF
NA,TRBV29-1,NA,TRBJ1-2,TGCAGCGTAGGGGACATCCCCGGCGGCTACACCTTC,CSVGDIPGGYTF
few,TRBV29-1,NA,TRBJ2-2,TGCAGCGTCAAGAGAGGTGATGCCGGGGAGCTGTTTTTT,CSVKRGDAGELFF
NA,TRBV7-2,TRBD1,TRBJ2-3,TGTGCCAGCAGCTTCCTCCCCGGCAGGGGGATCACAGATACGCAGTATTTT,CASSFLPGRGITDTQYF
NA,TRBV15,TRBD1,TRBJ2-2,TGTGCCACCAGCAAGGACACCGGGACAGGGGTTTACACCGGGGAGCTGTTTTTT,CATSKDTGTGVYTGELFF
NA,TRBV19,TRBD1,TRBJ2-2,TGTGCCAGTAGTATTCCAGGACAGGGGCAGGCCGGGGAGCTGTTTTTT,CASSIPGQGQAGELFF
NA,TRBV15,TRBD2,TRBJ2-1,TGTGCCACCAGCAGAGATGTAGCGGGAGGAAATGAGCAGTTCTTC,CATSRDVAGGNEQFF
NA,TRBV7-9,NA,TRBJ2-2,TGTGCCAGCAGCCATCTGACAAACACCGGGGAGCTGTTTTTT,CASSHLTNTGELFF
NA,TRBV7-8,NA,TRBJ2-3,TGTGCCAGCGTTAGTGGGGTTGGCACAGATACGCAGTATTTT,CASVSGVGTDTQYF
NA,TRBV6-1,TRBD1,TRBJ2-7,TGTGCCACCACGTTACAGGGGGGACCCTACGAGCAGTACTTC,CATTLQGGPYEQYF
NA,TRBV5-1,NA,TRBJ2-1,TGCGCCAGCAGCTTGGAGGGAGGTTCTTACAATGAGCAGTTCTTC,CASSLEGGSYNEQFF
once,TRBV7-2,TRBD2,TRBJ2-7,TGTGCCAGCAGCTTAGAAGGGACTAGCGGGGCCTACGAGCAGTACTTC,CASSLEGTSGAYEQYF
NA,TRBV6-1,NA,TRBJ2-7,TGTGCCAGCAGTGAACCCCCGGATTCCTACGAGCAGTACTTC,CASSEPPDSYEQYF
once,TRBV29-1,TRBD2,TRBJ2-5,TGCAGCGTTGAGAGGGCTAGCGGCCAAGAGACCCAGTACTTC,CSVERASGQETQYF
NA,TRBV5-1,NA,TRBJ2-6,TGCGCCAGCAGCTCTCCAGGAATCTCTGGGGCCAACGTCCTGACTTTC,CASSSPGISGANVLTF
NA,TRBV11-2,NA,TRBJ2-7,TGTGCCAGCAGCTTGTGGCAGGCCCGGTGGGGCGAGCAGTACTTC,CASSLWQARWGEQYF